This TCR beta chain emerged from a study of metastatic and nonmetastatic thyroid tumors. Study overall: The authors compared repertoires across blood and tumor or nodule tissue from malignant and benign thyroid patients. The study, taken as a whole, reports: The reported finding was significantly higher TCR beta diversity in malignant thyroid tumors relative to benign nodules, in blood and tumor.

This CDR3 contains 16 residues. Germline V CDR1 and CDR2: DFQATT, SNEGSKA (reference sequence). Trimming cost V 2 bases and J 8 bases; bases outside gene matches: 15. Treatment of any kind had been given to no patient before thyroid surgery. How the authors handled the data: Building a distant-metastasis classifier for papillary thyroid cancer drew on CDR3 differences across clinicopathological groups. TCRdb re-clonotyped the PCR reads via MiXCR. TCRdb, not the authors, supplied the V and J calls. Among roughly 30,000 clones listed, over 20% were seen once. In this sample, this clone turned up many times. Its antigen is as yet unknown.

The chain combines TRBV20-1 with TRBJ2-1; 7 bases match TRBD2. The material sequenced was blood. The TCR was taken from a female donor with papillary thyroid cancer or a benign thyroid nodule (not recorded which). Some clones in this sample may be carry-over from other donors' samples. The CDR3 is CSARWLAGLVGHEQFF. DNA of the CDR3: TGCAGTGCTAGATGGTTAGCGGGCCTCGTGGGGCATGAGCAGTTCTTC.